The 20 T cell receptor beta chains in this list originate from one sample, sequenced in a study of OX40 agonist ivuxolimab in advanced cancers. Sequencing used immunoSEQ multiplex PCR; TCRdb keeps in-frame clones, though not all of them. The sample has 100,000 to 120,000 clones, around 90% seen once; the top ten hold less than 0.35%. The input for sequencing was CD4+ or CD8+ T cells sorted from blood, taken in a trial of the OX40 agonist ivuxolimab. The receptors derive from an adult with an advanced solid tumor such as melanoma, head and neck, liver or kidney cancer.

J is TRBJ1-2 and V is TRBV29-1; unclear D gene. Germline V lookup: CDR1 SQVTM, CDR2 ANQGSEA. V dropped 1 base and J dropped 4 bases, with 10 bases sitting between them. The CDR3 length is 13 residues. CDR3 residues: CSVEVSALYGYTF. CDR3 in DNA: TGCAGCGTTGAAGTGTCGGCACTCTATGGCTACACCTTC.

The chain links TRBV6-5 to TRBJ1-2; TRBD1 matches 7 bases. Germline V gene data show CDR1 as MNHEY and CDR2 as SVGAGI. After removal of 6 bases from V and 8 bases from J, the junction contained 12 bases not matched to a gene. The CDR3 runs 14 residues. The CDR3 here is CASRSGTARRGYTF. In nucleotides, the CDR3 is TGTGCCAGCAGATCCGGGACAGCACGCCGGGGCTACACCTTC.

Only one count was recorded for this clone. This sequence joins TRBV7-9 and TRBJ2-5, with D maybe TRBD1 (5 bases). In germline, CDR1 is SEHNR, CDR2 FQNEAQ (reference sequence). CDR3 length: 15 residues. Trimming left V 3 bases short and J 5 bases short, with 16 bases between. The CDR3 sequence is CASSFQQGLWETQYF. DNA for the CDR3: TGTGCCAGCAGCTTTCAGCAGGGTTTGTGGGAGACCCAGTACTTC.

This clone was detected only once. The J gene is TRBJ2-7, the V gene TRBV6-6; no reliable D call. CDR1 and CDR2 (germline): MNHNY, SVGAGI (reference sequence). CDR3 length equals 13 residues. Trimming pared 2 bases from V and 1 base from J, leaving 6 bases between. CDR3 coding DNA: TGTGCCAGCAGTTACGGGCAGTCCTACGAGCAGTACTTC. This codes for CASSYGQSYEQYF.

The CDR3 bases are TGTGCCAGCTCACCACAGTCCATATCTGGAAACACCATATATTTT. This codes for CASSPQSISGNTIYF. V and J are TRBV18 and TRBJ1-3; D gene ambiguous. The V gene lost 1 base and the J gene lost 1 base, with 8 bases spanning the gap. CDR1 KGHSH and CDR2 LQKENI come from the germline V gene. This CDR3 contains 15 residues.

This chain joins TRBV29-1 and TRBJ2-5; D not resolved. V was pared by 3 bases and J by 3 bases, with 2 bases between. There are 10 residues in the CDR3. Germline V gene data show CDR1 as SQVTM and CDR2 as ANQGSEA. The CDR3, as DNA: TGCAGCGTTGAGGAAGAGACCCAGTACTTC. This sequence encodes CSVEEETQYF. Filled out from reference TRBV29-1 and TRBJ2-5, the complete variable domain reads SAVISQKPSRDICQRGTSLTIQCQVDSQVTMMFWYRQQPGQSLTLIATANQGSEATYESGFVIDKFPISRPNLTFSTLTVSNMSPEDSSIYLCSVEEETQYFGPGTRLLVL.

CDR3 in amino acids: CASSQTSWSRTGELFF. The DNA of the CDR3 is TGCGCCAGCAGCCAAACTTCCTGGAGTCGGACCGGGGAGCTGTTTTTT. The V call is TRBV4-3, the J call TRBJ2-2, with D uncertain. V was shortened by 2 bases and J by 5 bases, with 15 bases between the two germline ends. CDR3 length: 16 residues. Germline V CDR1 and CDR2: LGHNA, YSLEER.

The V gene is TRBV10-2, the J gene TRBJ2-1; TRBD2 matches 10 bases. Germline V gives CDR1 WSHSY, CDR2 SAAADI. V lost 3 bases and J lost 2; bases outside the gene matches: 7. The CDR3 totals 17 residues. The CDR3 spells CASSEITLAGTYNEQFF. DNA for the CDR3: TGCGCCAGCAGTGAAATTACACTAGCGGGAACCTACAATGAGCAGTTCTTC.

The rearrangement uses TRBV18 and TRBJ2-4; D gene uncertain. The V end lost 2 bases, the J end lost 3 bases, and 2 bases lay between the germline ends. There are 12 residues in the CDR3. From germline, CDR1 is KGHSH and CDR2 LQKENI. The CDR3 loop is CASSPSKNIQYF. The CDR3 nucleotides are TGTGCCAGCTCACCAAGCAAAAACATTCAGTACTTC.

CDR3 protein: CASRPYRGHNYGYTF. The CDR3 coding sequence is TGTGCCAGCAGACCGTACAGGGGGCATAACTATGGCTACACCTTC. The chain combines TRBV6-1 with TRBJ1-2, with TRBD1 matching 9 bases. After removal of 6 bases from V and 1 base from J, the junction contained 6 bases not matched to a gene. CDR3 size: 15 residues. Germline-derived CDR1 and CDR2 are MNHNS and SASEGT.

This chain links TRBV6-5 with TRBJ1-1; no clear D. CDR3 length: 14 residues. Germline V gene lookup returns CDR1 MNHEY and CDR2 SVGAGI. V lost 4 bases and J lost 4, with 13 bases in between. CDR3 residues: CASSSPELTTEAFF. In DNA form, the CDR3 reads TGTGCCAGCAGTTCCCCAGAATTGACCACTGAAGCTTTCTTT.

This clone was recorded once. The rearrangement uses TRBV6-6 and TRBJ1-2; 12 nucleotides match TRBD1. CDR1 and CDR2 from the germline V gene are MNHNY and SVGAGI (reference sequence). This CDR3 is built from 16 residues. V lost 8 bases, J lost 3 bases, and 10 bases stayed unmatched. The chain's CDR3 is CASRPGTGGGDYGYTF. As DNA, the CDR3 is TGTGCCAGCCGTCCCGGGACAGGGGGCGGTGACTATGGCTACACCTTC.

The chain couples TRBV27 to TRBJ2-6, with 10 positions matching TRBD1. The germline V gene has CDR1 MNHEY and CDR2 SMNVEV (reference sequence). The junction had 6 bases not matched to a gene; V was cut back by 3 bases and J by 1 base. The CDR3 consists of 18 residues. The CDR3 DNA follows: TGTGCCAGCAGTTTGAGACAGGGGGCGGTTTCTGGGGCCAACGTCCTGACTTTC. Translating it yields CASSLRQGAVSGANVLTF.

This clone was detected only a few times. The rearrangement joins TRBV7-6 to TRBJ2-1; 12 nucleotides match TRBD2. This CDR3 has 15 residues. The V and J ends lost 5 bases and 10 bases, in that order; junction bases with no gene match: 9. Germline CDR1 SGHVS, CDR2 FNYEAQ. As DNA, the CDR3 is TGTGCCAGCAGCGGAGGACTAGCGGGATTTAGGGAGCAGTTCTTC. Its translation is CASSGGLAGFREQFF. Full variable domain (missing parts from reference TRBV7-6 and TRBJ2-1): GAGVSQSPRYKVTKRGQDVALRCDPISGHVSLYWYRQALGQGPEFLTYFNYEAQQDKSGLPNDRFSAERPEGSISTLTIQRTEQRDSAMYRCASSGGLAGFREQFFGPGTRLTVL.

The rearrangement uses TRBV9 and TRBJ2-1, with 8 bases that match TRBD1. J was trimmed by 4 bases and V by 4 bases; bases with no gene match: 7. CDR1 and CDR2 (germline): SGDLS, YYNGEE. CDR3 length: 15 amino acids. CDR3 sequence reads: CASSLGQGAYNEQFF. In DNA, the CDR3 is TGTGCCAGCAGCCTCGGACAGGGAGCATACAATGAGCAGTTCTTC. Looking up the rest from reference TRBV9 and TRBJ2-1 gives the full variable domain: DSGVTQTPKHLITATGQRVTLRCSPRSGDLSVYWYQQSLDQGLQFLIQYYNGEERAKGNILERFSAQQFPDLHSELNLSSLELGDSALYFCASSLGQGAYNEQFFGPGTRLTVL.

A remark on this clone: Other DNA sequences in the sample encode the same CDR3. This chain joins TRBV5-4 and TRBJ2-2, with D perhaps matching TRBD2 (6 bases). Trimming removed 2 bases from V and 1 base from J, with 12 bases in between. The CDR3 spans 16 residues. Germline loops: CDR1 SGHNT, CDR2 YYREEE (reference sequence). CDR3: CASSLGLAENTGELFF. The CDR3, as DNA: TGTGCCAGCAGCTTAGGATTAGCGGAGAACACCGGGGAGCTGTTTTTT.

This chain connects TRBV5-6 to TRBJ1-5; D remains unclear. Trimming left V 3 bases short and J 0 bases short, with 7 bases between. Per the germline V gene, CDR1 is SGHDT and CDR2 is YYEEEE. The CDR3 is made up of 14 amino acids. The CDR3 loop reads CASSSRYSNQPQHF. The CDR3 DNA is TGTGCCAGCAGCTCGAGATATAGCAATCAGCCCCAGCATTTT.

This clone was counted a few times. The gene calls are TRBV4-1 and TRBJ2-1; perhaps TRBD2 as D (5 bases). V lost 1 base to trimming and J lost 4 bases, with 17 bases between them. CDR3 length: 17 residues. The V gene's germline CDR1 is MGHRA and CDR2 YSYEKL. The DNA of the CDR3 is TGCGCCAGCAGCCAAGCTCGACTACTGGAAGCTTACAATGAGCAGTTCTTC. Translated, it gives CASSQARLLEAYNEQFF.

This chain joins TRBV10-3 and TRBJ2-1; 13 positions match TRBD2. J lost 7 bases, V lost 4 bases, and 10 bases had no gene match. Per the germline V gene, CDR1 is ENHRY and CDR2 is SYGVKD. The CDR3 consists of 17 residues. CDR3 coding DNA: TGTGCCATCAGTGTCCTCTCCGGGACTAGCGGGAAGAATGAGCAGTTCTTC. Translated, it gives CAISVLSGTSGKNEQFF.

V and J are TRBV2 and TRBJ1-5; maybe TRBD1 (5 bases). The germline V gene has CDR1 SNHLY and CDR2 FYNNEI. V lost 4 bases to trimming and J lost 0 bases, with 22 bases between them. The CDR3 runs to 19 residues. The CDR3 sequence: CASSVLPTVVGDSNQPQHF. The CDR3 bases are TGTGCCAGCAGTGTATTGCCGACGGTGGTGGGGGATAGCAATCAGCCCCAGCATTTT.